The sequence of this T cell receptor (beta chain) was determined in a study of cytomegalovirus exposure and HLA in healthy donors. Study results and caveats: The only immune exposure information that was available was CMV serostatus. In a later analysis, a genetic analysis reported fewer productive-TCR N-insertions in an Asian-associated ancestry cluster than the cohort average.

The PCR was carried out with 60 Vbeta primers and 13 Jbeta primers. Sequencing was performed with immunoSEQ multiplex PCR; in TCRdb, only in-frame clones are kept and a portion is missing. Among some 170,000 clones listed, around 75% were seen once. The table lists this clone with a few counts. Its antigen is still unknown. The CDR3 is 12 residues long. Germline V gene lookup returns CDR1 SNHLY and CDR2 FYNNEI. Trimming removed 8 bases from V and 4 bases from J, with 11 bases in between. Material for sequencing was PBMCs. The gene calls are TRBV2 and TRBJ1-2; D is undetermined. This receptor was obtained from a woman between 50 and 59 years old in good health and CMV-seropositive. CDR3 region: CASGGLAYGYTF. In DNA, the CDR3 is TGTGCCAGCGGAGGCCTCGCCTATGGCTACACCTTC.